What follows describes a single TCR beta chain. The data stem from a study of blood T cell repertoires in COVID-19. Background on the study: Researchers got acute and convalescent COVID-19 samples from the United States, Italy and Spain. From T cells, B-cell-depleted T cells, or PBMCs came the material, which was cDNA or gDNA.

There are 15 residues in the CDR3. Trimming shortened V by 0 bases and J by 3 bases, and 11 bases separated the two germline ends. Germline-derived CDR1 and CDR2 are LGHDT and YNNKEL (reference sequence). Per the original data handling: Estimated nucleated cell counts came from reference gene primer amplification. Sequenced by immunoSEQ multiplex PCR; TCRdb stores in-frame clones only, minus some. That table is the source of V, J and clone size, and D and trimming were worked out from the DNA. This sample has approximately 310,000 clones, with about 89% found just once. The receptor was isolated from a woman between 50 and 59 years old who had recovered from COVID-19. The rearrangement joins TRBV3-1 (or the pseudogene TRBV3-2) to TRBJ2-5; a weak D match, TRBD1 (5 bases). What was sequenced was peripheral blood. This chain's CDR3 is CASSQDFAGKETQYF. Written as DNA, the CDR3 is TGTGCCAGCAGCCAAGATTTCGCAGGGAAAGAGACCCAGTACTTC.